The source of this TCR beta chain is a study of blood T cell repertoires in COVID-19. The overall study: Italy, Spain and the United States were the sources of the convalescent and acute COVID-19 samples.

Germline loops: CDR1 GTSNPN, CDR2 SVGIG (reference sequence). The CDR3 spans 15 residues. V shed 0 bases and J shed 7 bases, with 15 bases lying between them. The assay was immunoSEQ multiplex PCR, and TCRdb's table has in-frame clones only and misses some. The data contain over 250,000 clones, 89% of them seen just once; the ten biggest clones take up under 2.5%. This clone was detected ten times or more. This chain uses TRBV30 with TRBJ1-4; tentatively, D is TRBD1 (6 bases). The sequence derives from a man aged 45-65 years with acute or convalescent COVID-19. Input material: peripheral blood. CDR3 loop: CAWSVTTGPGEKLFF. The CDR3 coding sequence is TGTGCCTGGAGTGTAACCACAGGGCCGGGTGAAAAACTGTTTTTT.